This T cell receptor beta chain was observed in a study of cytomegalovirus exposure and HLA in healthy donors. V trimming: 2 bases; J trimming: 5 bases; junction bases outside the gene matches: 12. CDR1 and CDR2 (germline): SGHDT, YYEEEE. The CDR3 spans 16 residues. A remark on this clone: Its antigen is not known.

Study outcomes and limitations: Generally TCR sequences proved uncommon, though certain public TCRs appeared in numerous donors. In a later analysis, TCR beta V- and J-gene trimming showed a link to a missense DCLRE1C variant.

The PCR used 60 Vbeta and 13 Jbeta primers. Clones were read by immunoSEQ multiplex PCR, and TCRdb kept only the in-frame ones, dropping some. The sample lists about 170,000 clones, 75% to 80% occurring once. The chain links TRBV5-6 to TRBJ2-5; 7 bases are a match to TRBD1. The specimen was PBMCs. This clonotype originated in a woman between 50 and 59 years old in good health and CMV-seropositive. DNA of the CDR3: TGTGCCAGCAGCTTCACAGGGGCTGATCTATGGGAGACCCAGTACTTC. Translation gives CASSFTGADLWETQYF.